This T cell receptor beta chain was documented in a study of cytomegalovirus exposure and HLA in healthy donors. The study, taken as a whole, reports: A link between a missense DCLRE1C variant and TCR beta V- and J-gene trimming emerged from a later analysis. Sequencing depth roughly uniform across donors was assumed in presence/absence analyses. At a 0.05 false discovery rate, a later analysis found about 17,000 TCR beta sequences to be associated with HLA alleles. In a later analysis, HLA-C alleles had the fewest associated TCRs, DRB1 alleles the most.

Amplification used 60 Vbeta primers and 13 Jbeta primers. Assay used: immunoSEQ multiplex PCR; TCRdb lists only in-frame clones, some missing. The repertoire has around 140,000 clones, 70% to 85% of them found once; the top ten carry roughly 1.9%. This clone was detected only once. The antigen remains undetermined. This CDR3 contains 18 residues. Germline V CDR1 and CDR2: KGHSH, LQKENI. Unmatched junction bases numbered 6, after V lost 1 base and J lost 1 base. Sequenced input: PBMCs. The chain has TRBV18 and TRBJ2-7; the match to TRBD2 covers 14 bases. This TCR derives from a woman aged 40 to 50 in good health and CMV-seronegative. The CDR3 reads CASSPRGLAGVGSYEQYF. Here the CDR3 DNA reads TGTGCCAGCTCACCACGGGGACTAGCGGGAGTGGGTTCCTACGAGCAGTACTTC.